What follows is one T cell receptor (beta chain) and its context. Its antigen is unknown. Sequencing was performed with immunoSEQ multiplex PCR; in TCRdb, only in-frame clones are kept and a portion is missing. This table has tens of thousands of clones, 65% to 85% appearing once. Trimming shortened V by 0 bases and J by 4 bases, and 10 bases separated the two germline ends. The CDR3 covers 14 residues. Germline CDR1 SGHRS, CDR2 YFSETQ. The data originate from a study of OX40 agonist ivuxolimab in advanced cancers. Looking at the study overall: Partial responses occurred in Three dose-escalation patients, one with hepatocellular carcinoma and two with cutaneous melanoma.

Study results and caveats: At doses 0.1 to 3.0 mg/kg, CD4+ and CD8+ clones expanded. On average, a greater number of expanded clones characterised CD8+ T cells relative to CD4+.

The sequence derives from an adult with an advanced solid tumor such as melanoma, head and neck, liver or kidney cancer. The J gene is TRBJ1-2, the V gene TRBV5-1; D unclear. The sequenced sample was CD4+ or CD8+ T cells sorted from blood, obtained in a trial of the OX40 agonist ivuxolimab. Written as DNA, the CDR3 is TGCGCCAGCAGCTTGGGCCGGGGAGTCTATGGCTACACCTTC. Translation: CASSLGRGVYGYTF. The variable domain in full, with the rest retrieved from reference TRBV5-1 and TRBJ1-2, is KAGVTQTPRYLIKTRGQQVTLSCSPISGHRSVSWYQQTPGQGLQFLFEYFSETQRNKGNFPGRFSGRQFSNSRSEMNVSTLELGDSALYLCASSLGRGVYGYTFGSGTRLTVV.